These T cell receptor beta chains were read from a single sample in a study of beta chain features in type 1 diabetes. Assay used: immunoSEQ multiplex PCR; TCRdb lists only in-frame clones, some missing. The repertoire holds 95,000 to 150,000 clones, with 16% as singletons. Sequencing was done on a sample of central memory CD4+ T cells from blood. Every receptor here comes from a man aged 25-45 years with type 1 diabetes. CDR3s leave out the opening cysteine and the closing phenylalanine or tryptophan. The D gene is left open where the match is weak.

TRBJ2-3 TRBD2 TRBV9 ASSSTSGGIALTDTQY
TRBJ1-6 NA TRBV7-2 ASTSDRENSPLH
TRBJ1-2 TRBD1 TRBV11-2 ASSPRTGRAGYT
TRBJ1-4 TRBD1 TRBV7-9 ASSQGASNEKLF
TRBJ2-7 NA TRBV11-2 ASSLGGSEQY
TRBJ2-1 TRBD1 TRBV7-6 ASSQGQARYF
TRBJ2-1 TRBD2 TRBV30 ALVTNSGGAGEQF
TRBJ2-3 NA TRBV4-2 ASSQAAGADTQY
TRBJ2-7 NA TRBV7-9 ASSLKDEQY
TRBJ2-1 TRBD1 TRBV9 ASSAVKDRDNEQF